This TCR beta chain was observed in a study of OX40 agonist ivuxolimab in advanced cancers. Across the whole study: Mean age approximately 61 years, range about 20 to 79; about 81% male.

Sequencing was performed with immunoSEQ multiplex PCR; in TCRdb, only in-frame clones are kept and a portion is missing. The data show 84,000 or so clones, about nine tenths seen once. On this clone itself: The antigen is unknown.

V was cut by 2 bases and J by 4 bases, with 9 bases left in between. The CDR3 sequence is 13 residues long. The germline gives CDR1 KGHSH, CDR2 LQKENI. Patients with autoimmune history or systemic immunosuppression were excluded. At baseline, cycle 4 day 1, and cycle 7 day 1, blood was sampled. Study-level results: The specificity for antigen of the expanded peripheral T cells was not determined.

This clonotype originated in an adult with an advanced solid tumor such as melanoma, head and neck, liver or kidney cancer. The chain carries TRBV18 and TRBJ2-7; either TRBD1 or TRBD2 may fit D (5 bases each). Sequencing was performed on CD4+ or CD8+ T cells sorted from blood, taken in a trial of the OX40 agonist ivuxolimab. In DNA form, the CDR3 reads TGTGCCAGCTCACCAGGGGGTGGTTACGAGCAGTACTTC. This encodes CASSPGGGYEQYF.